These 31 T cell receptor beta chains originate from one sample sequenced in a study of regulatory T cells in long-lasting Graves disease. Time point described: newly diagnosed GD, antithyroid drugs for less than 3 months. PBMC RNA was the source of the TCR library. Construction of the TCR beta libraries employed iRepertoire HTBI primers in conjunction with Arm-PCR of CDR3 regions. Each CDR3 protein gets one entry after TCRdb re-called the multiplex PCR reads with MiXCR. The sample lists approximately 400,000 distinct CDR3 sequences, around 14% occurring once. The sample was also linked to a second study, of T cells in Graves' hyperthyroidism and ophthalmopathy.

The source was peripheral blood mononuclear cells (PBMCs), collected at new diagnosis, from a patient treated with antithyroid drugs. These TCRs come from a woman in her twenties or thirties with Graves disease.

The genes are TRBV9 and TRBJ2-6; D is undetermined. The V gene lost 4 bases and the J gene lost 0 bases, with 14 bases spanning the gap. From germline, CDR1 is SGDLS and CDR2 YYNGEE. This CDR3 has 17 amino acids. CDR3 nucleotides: TGTGCCAGCAGCTTGGGTCTAAGTACCTCTGGGGCCAACGTCCTGACTTTC. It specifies CASSLGLSTSGANVLTF.

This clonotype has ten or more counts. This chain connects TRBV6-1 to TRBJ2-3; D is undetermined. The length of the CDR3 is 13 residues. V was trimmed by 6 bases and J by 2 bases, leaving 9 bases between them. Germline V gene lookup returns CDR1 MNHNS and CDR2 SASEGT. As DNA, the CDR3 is TGTGCCAGCAGCAACCTTCTCACAGATACGCAGTATTTT. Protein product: CASSNLLTDTQYF.

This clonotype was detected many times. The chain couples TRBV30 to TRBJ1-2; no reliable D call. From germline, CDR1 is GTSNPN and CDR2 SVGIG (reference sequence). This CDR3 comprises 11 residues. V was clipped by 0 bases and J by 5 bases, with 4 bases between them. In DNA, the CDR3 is TGTGCCTGGAGTGTTGGGTATGGCTACACCTTC. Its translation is CAWSVGYGYTF.

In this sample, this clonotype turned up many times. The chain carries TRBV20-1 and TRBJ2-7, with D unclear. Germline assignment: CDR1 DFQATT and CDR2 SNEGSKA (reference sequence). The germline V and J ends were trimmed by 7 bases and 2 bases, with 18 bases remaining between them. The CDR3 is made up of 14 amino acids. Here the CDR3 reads CSVKPWTLPYEQYF. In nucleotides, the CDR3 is TGCAGTGTAAAACCCTGGACCCTTCCCTACGAGCAGTACTTC.

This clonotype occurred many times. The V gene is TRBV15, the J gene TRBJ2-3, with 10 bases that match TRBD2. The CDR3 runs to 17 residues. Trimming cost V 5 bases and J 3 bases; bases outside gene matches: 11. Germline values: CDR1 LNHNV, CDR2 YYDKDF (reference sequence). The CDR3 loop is CATSDPPSGSRTDTQYF. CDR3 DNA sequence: TGTGCCACCAGCGACCCCCCTAGCGGGAGTAGGACAGATACGCAGTATTTT. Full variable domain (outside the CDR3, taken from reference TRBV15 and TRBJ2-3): DAMVIQNPRYQVTQFGKPVTLSCSQTLNHNVMYWYQQKSSQAPKLLFHYYDKDFNNEADTPDNFQSRRPNTSFCFLDIRSPGLGDTAMYLCATSDPPSGSRTDTQYFGPGTRLTVL.

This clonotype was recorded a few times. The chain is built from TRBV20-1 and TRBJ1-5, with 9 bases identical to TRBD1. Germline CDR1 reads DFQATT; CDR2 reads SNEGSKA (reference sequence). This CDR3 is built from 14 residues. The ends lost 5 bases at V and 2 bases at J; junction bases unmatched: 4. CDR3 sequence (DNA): TGCAGTGCTGTCGGGACAGGGCGCAATCAGCCCCAGCATTTT. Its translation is CSAVGTGRNQPQHF.

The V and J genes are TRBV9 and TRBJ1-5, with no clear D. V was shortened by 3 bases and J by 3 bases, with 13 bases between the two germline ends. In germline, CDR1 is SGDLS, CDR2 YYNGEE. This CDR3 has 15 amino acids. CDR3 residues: CASSDGEAFNQPQHF. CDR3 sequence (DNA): TGTGCCAGCAGCGACGGGGAGGCCTTCAATCAGCCCCAGCATTTT.

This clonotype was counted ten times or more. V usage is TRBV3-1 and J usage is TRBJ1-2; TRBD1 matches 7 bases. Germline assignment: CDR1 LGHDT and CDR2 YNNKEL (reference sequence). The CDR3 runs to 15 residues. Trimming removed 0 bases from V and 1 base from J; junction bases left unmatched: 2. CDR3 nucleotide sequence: TGTGCCAGCAGCCAAGAGCCAGGGGGTAACTATGGCTACACCTTC. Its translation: CASSQEPGGNYGYTF.

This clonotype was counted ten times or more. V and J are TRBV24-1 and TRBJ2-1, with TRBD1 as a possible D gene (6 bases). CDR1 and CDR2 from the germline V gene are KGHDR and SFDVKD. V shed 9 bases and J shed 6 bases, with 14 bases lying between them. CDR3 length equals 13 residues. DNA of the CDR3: TGTGCCACCTTCGACAGGATGACCAATGAGCAGTTCTTC. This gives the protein CATFDRMTNEQFF.

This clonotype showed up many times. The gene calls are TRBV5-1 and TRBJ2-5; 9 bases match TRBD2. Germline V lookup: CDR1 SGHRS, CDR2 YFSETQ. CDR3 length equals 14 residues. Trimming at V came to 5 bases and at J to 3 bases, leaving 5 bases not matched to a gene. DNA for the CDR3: TGCGCCAGCAGGCGGGGGGGCGAGGAAGAGACCCAGTACTTC. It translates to CASRRGGEEETQYF.

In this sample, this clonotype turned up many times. CDR3 DNA sequence: TGTGCCAGCAGCTTAATGGTAGCGGGAGTGAACAATGAGCAGTTCTTC. Translation gives CASSLMVAGVNNEQFF. The J gene is TRBJ2-1, the V gene TRBV7-3, with 9 bases matching TRBD2. The CDR3 is made up of 16 amino acids. Per germline, CDR1 SGHTA and CDR2 FQGTGA. V lost 1 base, J lost 5 bases, and 6 bases stayed unmatched.

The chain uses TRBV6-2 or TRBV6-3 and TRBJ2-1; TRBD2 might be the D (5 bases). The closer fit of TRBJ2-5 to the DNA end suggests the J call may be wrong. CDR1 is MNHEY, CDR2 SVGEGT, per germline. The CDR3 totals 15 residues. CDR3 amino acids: CASSTTLDWAETQYF. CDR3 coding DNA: TGTGCCAGCAGTACAACCTTGGACTGGGCGGAGACCCAGTACTTC.

CDR3 sequence reads: CASSLFWSGGTGELFF. The CDR3, as DNA: TGCGCCAGCAGCTTGTTTTGGAGCGGTGGCACCGGGGAGCTGTTTTTT. The V gene is TRBV5-1, the J gene TRBJ2-2; maybe TRBD2 (5 bases). Germline CDR1 SGHRS, CDR2 YFSETQ. V was pared by 1 base and J by 4 bases, with 14 bases between. This CDR3 has 16 amino acids.

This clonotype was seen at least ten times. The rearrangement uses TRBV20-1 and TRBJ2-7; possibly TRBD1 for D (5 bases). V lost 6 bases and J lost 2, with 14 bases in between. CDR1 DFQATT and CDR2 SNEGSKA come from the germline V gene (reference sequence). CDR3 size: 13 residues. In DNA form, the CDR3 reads TGCAGTGCCCTTGCAGGGTTGGCCTACGAGCAGTACTTC. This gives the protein CSALAGLAYEQYF.

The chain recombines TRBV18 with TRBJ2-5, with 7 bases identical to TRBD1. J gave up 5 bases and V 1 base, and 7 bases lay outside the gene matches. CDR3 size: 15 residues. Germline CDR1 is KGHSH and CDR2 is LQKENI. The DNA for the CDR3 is TGTGCCAGCTCACCACAGCGACAGGGTGTGGAGACCCAGTACTTC. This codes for CASSPQRQGVETQYF.

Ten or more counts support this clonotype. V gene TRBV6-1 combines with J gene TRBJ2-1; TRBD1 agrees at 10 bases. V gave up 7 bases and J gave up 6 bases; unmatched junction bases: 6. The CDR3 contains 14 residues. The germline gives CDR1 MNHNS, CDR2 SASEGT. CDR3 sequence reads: CASKGTGVSNEQFF. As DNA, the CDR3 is TGTGCCAGCAAGGGGACAGGGGTAAGCAATGAGCAGTTCTTC.

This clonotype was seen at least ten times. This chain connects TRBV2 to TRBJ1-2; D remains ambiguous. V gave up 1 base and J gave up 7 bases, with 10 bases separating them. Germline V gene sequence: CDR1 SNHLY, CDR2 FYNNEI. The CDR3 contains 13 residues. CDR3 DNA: TGTGCCAGCAGTGAAGAGGTCCAGGCTGGCTACACCTTC. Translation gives CASSEEVQAGYTF.

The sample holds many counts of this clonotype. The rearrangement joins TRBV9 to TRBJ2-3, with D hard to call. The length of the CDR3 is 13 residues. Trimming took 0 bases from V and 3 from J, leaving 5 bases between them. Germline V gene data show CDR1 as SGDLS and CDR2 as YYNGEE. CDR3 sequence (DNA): TGTGCCAGCAGCGTAGTGGGGACAGATACGCAGTATTTT. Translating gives CASSVVGTDTQYF.

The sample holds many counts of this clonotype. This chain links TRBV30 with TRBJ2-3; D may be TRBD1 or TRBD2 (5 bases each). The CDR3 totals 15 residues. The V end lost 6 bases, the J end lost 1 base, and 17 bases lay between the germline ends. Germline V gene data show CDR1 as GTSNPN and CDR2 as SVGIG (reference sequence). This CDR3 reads CACTLGDPRTDTQYF. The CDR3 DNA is TGTGCCTGTACACTAGGGGACCCACGCACAGATACGCAGTATTTT.

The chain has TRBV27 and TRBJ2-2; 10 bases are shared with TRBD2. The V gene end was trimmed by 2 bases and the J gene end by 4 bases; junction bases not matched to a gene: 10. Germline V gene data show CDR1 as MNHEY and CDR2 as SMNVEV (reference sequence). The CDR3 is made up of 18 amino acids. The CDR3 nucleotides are TGTGCCAGCAGTTTAGGTTTTCTAGCGGGAGCGCTCACCGGGGAGCTGTTTTTT. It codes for CASSLGFLAGALTGELFF.

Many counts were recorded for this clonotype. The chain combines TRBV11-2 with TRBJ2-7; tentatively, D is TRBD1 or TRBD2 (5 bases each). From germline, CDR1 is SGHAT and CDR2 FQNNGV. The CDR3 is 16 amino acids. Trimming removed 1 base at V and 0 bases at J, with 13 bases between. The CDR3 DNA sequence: TGTGCCAGCAGCTTAGTTGCTGGGACGGCCTCCTACGAGCAGTACTTC. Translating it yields CASSLVAGTASYEQYF.

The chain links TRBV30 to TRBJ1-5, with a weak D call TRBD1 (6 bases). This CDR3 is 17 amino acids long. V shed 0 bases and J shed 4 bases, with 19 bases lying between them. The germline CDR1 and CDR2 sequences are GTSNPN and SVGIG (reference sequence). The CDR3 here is CAWSVGTLGGLNQPQHF. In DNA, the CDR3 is TGTGCCTGGAGTGTAGGCACCCTCGGGGGGCTTAATCAGCCCCAGCATTTT.

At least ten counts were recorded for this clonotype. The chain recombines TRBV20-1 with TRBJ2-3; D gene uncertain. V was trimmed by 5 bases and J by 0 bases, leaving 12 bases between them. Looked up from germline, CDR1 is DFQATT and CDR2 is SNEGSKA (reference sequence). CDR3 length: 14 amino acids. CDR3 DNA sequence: TGCAGTGCTCGGCCATCCTCTAGCACAGATACGCAGTATTTT. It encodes CSARPSSSTDTQYF.

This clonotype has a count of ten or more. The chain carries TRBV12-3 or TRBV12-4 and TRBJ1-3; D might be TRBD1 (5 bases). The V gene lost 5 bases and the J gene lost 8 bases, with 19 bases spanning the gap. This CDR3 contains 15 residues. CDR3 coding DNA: TGTGCCAGCAGTCTAGACGGACGCAGAGGGGACACCATATATTTT. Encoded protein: CASSLDGRRGDTIYF.

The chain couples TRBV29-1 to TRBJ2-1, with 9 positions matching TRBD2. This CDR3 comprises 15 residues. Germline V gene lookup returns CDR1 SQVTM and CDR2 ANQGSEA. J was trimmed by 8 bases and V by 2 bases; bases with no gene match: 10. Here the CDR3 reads CSVESRREGGYEQFF. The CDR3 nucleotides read TGCAGCGTTGAAAGTCGGCGGGAGGGGGGGTATGAGCAGTTCTTC.

The CDR3 DNA reads TGTGCCAGCAGTTTAGCGGGAAGTGGAGAGACCCAGTACTTC. Translated, it gives CASSLAGSGETQYF. The chain has TRBV27 and TRBJ2-5, with D perhaps TRBD2 (6 bases). Trimming stripped 2 bases from V and 4 bases from J, with 11 bases between. Germline V lookup: CDR1 MNHEY, CDR2 SMNVEV (reference sequence). This CDR3 is 14 amino acids long.

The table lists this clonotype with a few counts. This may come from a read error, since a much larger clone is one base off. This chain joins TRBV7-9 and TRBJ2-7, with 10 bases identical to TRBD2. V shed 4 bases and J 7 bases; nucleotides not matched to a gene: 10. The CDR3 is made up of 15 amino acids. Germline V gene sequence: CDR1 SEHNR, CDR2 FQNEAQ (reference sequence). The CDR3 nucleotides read TGTGCCAGCAGCTCCCCGGGACTAGCGTGGAATGAGCAGTACTTC. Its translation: CASSSPGLAWNEQYF.

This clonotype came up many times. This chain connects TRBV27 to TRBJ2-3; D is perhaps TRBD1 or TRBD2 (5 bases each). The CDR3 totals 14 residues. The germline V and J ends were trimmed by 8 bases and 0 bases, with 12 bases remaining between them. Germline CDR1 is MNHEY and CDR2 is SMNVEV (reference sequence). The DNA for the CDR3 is TGTGCCAGCCAGAGTTGGGACAGCACAGATACGCAGTATTTT. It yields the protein CASQSWDSTDTQYF.

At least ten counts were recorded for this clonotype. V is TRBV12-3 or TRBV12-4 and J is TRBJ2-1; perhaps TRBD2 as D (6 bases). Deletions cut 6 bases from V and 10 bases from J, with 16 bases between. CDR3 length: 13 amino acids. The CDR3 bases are TGTGCCAGCAGCTCCGGGACTTCACGGGAGCAGTTCTTC. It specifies CASSSGTSREQFF.

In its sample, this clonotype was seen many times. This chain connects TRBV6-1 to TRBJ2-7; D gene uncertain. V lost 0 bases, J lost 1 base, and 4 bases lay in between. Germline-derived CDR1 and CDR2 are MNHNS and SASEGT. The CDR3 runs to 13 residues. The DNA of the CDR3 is TGTGCCAGCAGTGAAGCGGTATCCTACGAGCAGTACTTC. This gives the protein CASSEAVSYEQYF.

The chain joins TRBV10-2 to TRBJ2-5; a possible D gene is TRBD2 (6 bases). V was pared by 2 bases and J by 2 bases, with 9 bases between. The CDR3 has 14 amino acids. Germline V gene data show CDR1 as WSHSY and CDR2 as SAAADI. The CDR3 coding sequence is TGCGCCAGCAGTGAGGGGGGGATTCAAGAGACCCAGTACTTC. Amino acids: CASSEGGIQETQYF.